These 25 T cell receptor beta chains originate from one sample sequenced in a study of identical twins. TCRdb analysed the 5' RACE reads with MiXCR anew, one entry per CDR3 protein. Of a few hundred thousand distinct CDR3 sequences detected, approximately 13% appear once; the ten largest clones hold roughly 7.8%. The same sample was also studied in work on yellow fever vaccine responses in identical twins.

The sequenced material came from CD8+ T cells sorted from blood. Receptors originate from a woman under 30 in good health.

This sequence joins TRBV6-5 and TRBJ2-3; 11 bases align to TRBD2. J lost 4 bases, V lost 0 bases, and 6 bases had no gene match. The CDR3 runs 17 residues. Germline CDR1 reads MNHEY; CDR2 reads SVGAGI. CDR3 in DNA: TGTGCCAGCAGTTACTCCCTAGCGGGAGGTGTGGCAGATACGCAGTATTTT. Amino acid sequence: CASSYSLAGGVADTQYF.

The chain has TRBV2 and TRBJ1-6; tentative D call: TRBD1 (5 bases). The CDR3 is 18 amino acids. The V and J ends lost 4 bases and 4 bases respectively, with 20 bases between them. Per germline, CDR1 SNHLY and CDR2 FYNNEI. CDR3 DNA: TGTGCCAGCAGTGTCGGGCCGGGGGTGACGGGATATAATTCACCCCTCCACTTT. It codes for CASSVGPGVTGYNSPLHF.

There are many counts of this clonotype. A read error may produce the germline difference seen at one junction end. The J gene is TRBJ2-1, the V gene TRBV5-1, with 7 bases identical to TRBD2. This CDR3 spans 13 amino acids. Germline-derived CDR1 and CDR2 are SGHRS and YFSETQ. DNA for the CDR3: TGCGCCAGCAGCTTGGCCGGGTCCGCGGGGGAGAGCTTC. It codes for CASSLAGSAGESF.

In its sample, this clonotype was seen many times. J is TRBJ1-1 and V is TRBV12-3 or TRBV12-4; TRBD1 might be the D (5 bases). Trimming cost V 6 bases and J 14 bases, with 19 bases left between them. The length of the CDR3 is 12 residues. The CDR3 DNA follows: TGTGCCAGCAGCAACGGGCCCTCAGAGGGGTTCTTT. As protein: CASSNGPSEGFF.

This clonotype was detected a few times. This chain's CDR3 is CASSLFLSDGAGGPSDTQYF. CDR3 DNA sequence: TGCGCCAGCAGCTTGTTTTTAAGTGACGGAGCGGGAGGGCCATCAGATACGCAGTATTTT. The V call is TRBV5-1, the J call TRBJ2-3; 10 nucleotides align to TRBD2. With 1 base clipped from V and 4 bases from J, the junction kept 18 bases outside the gene matches. Germline V lookup: CDR1 SGHRS, CDR2 YFSETQ. CDR3 size: 20 residues.

This clonotype turned up a few times. The chain links TRBV3-1 to TRBJ1-4; D might be TRBD1 (5 bases). CDR1 and CDR2 (germline): LGHDT, YNNKEL (reference sequence). V shed 5 bases and J shed 5 bases, with 18 bases lying between them. The CDR3 has 16 residues. CDR3 sequence (DNA): TGTGCCAGCAGCGAAGGCGGGGGTCGGGGGAATGAAAAACTGTTTTTT. Encoded protein: CASSEGGGRGNEKLFF.

The rearrangement uses TRBV10-3 and TRBJ1-1; 8 nucleotides agree with TRBD1. Germline lookup yields CDR1 ENHRY and CDR2 SYGVKD. Trimming at V came to 3 bases and at J to 5 bases, leaving 8 bases not matched to a gene. This CDR3 contains 15 residues. The CDR3 DNA follows: TGTGCCATCAGTGACAGGACAGGGAGGGATACTGAAGCTTTCTTT. Encoded protein: CAISDRTGRDTEAFF.

V gene TRBV5-1 combines with J gene TRBJ2-1; D unresolved. The V and J ends lost 1 base and 3 bases respectively, with 14 bases between them. CDR1 is SGHRS, CDR2 YFSETQ, per germline. CDR3 size: 16 residues. The DNA of the CDR3 is TGCGCCAGCAGCTTGTCCCACAGCGCTCTCTACAATGAGCAGTTCTTC. It specifies CASSLSHSALYNEQFF.

V and J are TRBV7-9 and TRBJ1-2; possibly TRBD1 for D (6 bases). V dropped 5 bases and J dropped 4 bases, with 20 bases sitting between them. CDR3 length: 16 amino acids. The germline V gene encodes CDR1 SEHNR and CDR2 FQNEAQ (reference sequence). The CDR3 bases are TGTGCCAGCAGCCCCTCGGACGGGGGCGCATCCTATGGCTACACCTTC. Translated: CASSPSDGGASYGYTF.

This clonotype was found a few times. The junction does not match germline at one end; this may be a read error. The rearrangement links TRBV12-3 or TRBV12-4 to TRBJ2-7; TRBD1 matches at 8 bases. The CDR3 runs 10 residues. CDR3 in DNA: TGTGCCAGCTTCCGGGACAGGTTTTTCTTC. This codes for CASFRDRFFF.

This clonotype was recorded many times. The chain is built from TRBV20-1 and TRBJ1-1; D is ambiguous. This CDR3 is 14 amino acids long. Trimming took 6 bases from V and 1 from J, leaving 15 bases between them. Germline V gene lookup returns CDR1 DFQATT and CDR2 SNEGSKA (reference sequence). The CDR3 nucleotides are TGCAGTGCCCAAGTGCCGGGCCAGAACACTGAAGCTTTCTTT. Translating gives CSAQVPGQNTEAFF.

This clonotype came up a few times. This chain joins TRBV29-1 and TRBJ2-7; the match to TRBD1 covers 9 bases. V shed 5 bases, J shed 6 bases, and the junction held 5 bases outside the gene matches. CDR3 size: 12 residues. CDR1 is SQVTM and CDR2 is ANQGSEA in the germline V gene. CDR3 sequence (DNA): TGCAGCGTTTGGACAGGGGCGAGCGAGCAGTACTTC. Translation: CSVWTGASEQYF.

This clonotype has just a few counts. This rearrangement joins TRBV28 to TRBJ1-4; maybe TRBD1 (6 bases). The CDR3 is 13 residues long. Per the germline V gene, CDR1 is MDHEN and CDR2 is SYDVKM. Trimming took off 3 bases at V and 12 bases at J, with 14 bases between the two ends. This CDR3 reads CASSFQGSQELFF. The CDR3 nucleotides are TGTGCCAGCAGTTTTCAGGGGTCCCAGGAACTGTTTTTT.

This clonotype was seen only a few times. This chain connects TRBV12-3 or TRBV12-4 to TRBJ2-1, with D possibly being TRBD1 or TRBD2 (6 bases each). This CDR3 spans 13 amino acids. V shed 7 bases and J shed 9 bases, with 16 bases lying between them. The CDR3: CASNGPGAGEQFF. For the CDR3, the DNA is TGTGCCAGCAATGGGCCGGGGGCAGGTGAGCAGTTCTTC.

V gene TRBV24-1 combines with J gene TRBJ2-1; D call uncertain. Trimming took off 3 bases at V and 2 bases at J, with 7 bases between the two ends. The CDR3 is 14 amino acids. The V gene's germline CDR1 is KGHDR and CDR2 SFDVKD. Here the CDR3 reads CATSDPGAYNEQFF. CDR3 DNA sequence: TGTGCCACCAGTGATCCCGGCGCCTACAATGAGCAGTTCTTC.

This clonotype has more than one count but fewer than ten. The CDR3 sequence is CASRGRGGALTGELFF. CDR3 coding DNA: TGCGCCAGCAGAGGCCGCGGGGGGGCCCTCACCGGGGAGCTGTTTTTT. This chain uses TRBV4-1 with TRBJ2-2, with 9 bases that match TRBD2. Per the germline V gene, CDR1 is MGHRA and CDR2 is YSYEKL. V lost 6 bases, J lost 4 bases, and 9 bases stayed unmatched. This CDR3 is built from 16 residues.

This clonotype was observed a few times. V gene TRBV11-2 combines with J gene TRBJ2-1; D gene ambiguous. Germline V gives CDR1 SGHAT, CDR2 FQNNGV. Between the trimmed V and J ends, which lost 1 base and 5 bases, there was a span of 15 bases. This CDR3 has 16 amino acids. DNA for the CDR3: TGTGCCAGCAGCTTAGTGTATACCTCTACCAACAATGAGCAGTTCTTC. This translates into CASSLVYTSTNNEQFF.

The chain combines TRBV7-3 with TRBJ2-1, with TRBD2 matching 10 bases. CDR1 SGHTA and CDR2 FQGTGA come from the germline V gene. J lost 5 bases, V lost 5 bases, and 15 bases had no gene match. The CDR3 has 18 amino acids. The chain's CDR3 is CASSPNPGATSGNNEQFF. The CDR3 coding sequence is TGTGCCAGCAGCCCCAACCCGGGGGCCACTAGCGGGAACAATGAGCAGTTCTTC.

This clonotype has just a few counts. The V and J genes are TRBV28 and TRBJ2-1; TRBD2 agrees at 11 bases. Germline CDR1 reads MDHEN; CDR2 reads SYDVKM. The CDR3 totals 14 residues. With 9 bases clipped from V and 9 bases from J, the junction kept 10 bases outside the gene matches. CDR3 in amino acids: CASIKTGTSGEQFF. CDR3 coding DNA: TGTGCCAGTATCAAAACCGGGACTAGCGGTGAGCAGTTCTTC.

The rearrangement uses TRBV29-1 and TRBJ2-1; D not certain. V was trimmed by 0 bases and J by 1 base, leaving 16 bases between them. The germline V gene has CDR1 SQVTM and CDR2 ANQGSEA. The CDR3 has 17 amino acids. The CDR3 region is CSVEDPEISRSYNEQFF. CDR3 nucleotides: TGCAGCGTTGAAGATCCCGAAATAAGTCGGTCCTACAATGAGCAGTTCTTC.

The V and J genes are TRBV20-1 and TRBJ1-2; 7 bases match TRBD1. The length of the CDR3 is 16 residues. CDR1 and CDR2 from the germline V gene are DFQATT and SNEGSKA (reference sequence). V was pared by 3 bases and J by 2 bases, with 12 bases of the junction left unmatched. CDR3 nucleotide sequence: TGCAGTGCTAGCCCGCCCCTTGACAGGGAGAACTATGGCTACACCTTC. Protein sequence: CSASPPLDRENYGYTF.

This clonotype was seen a handful of times. The V and J genes are TRBV20-1 and TRBJ1-1; no clear D gene. This CDR3 is 14 amino acids long. Germline CDR1 is DFQATT and CDR2 is SNEGSKA (reference sequence). Trimming removed 6 bases from V and 1 base from J, with 15 bases in between. CDR3 residues: CSAPAPKTNTEAFF. In DNA form, the CDR3 reads TGCAGTGCCCCCGCTCCTAAGACGAACACTGAAGCTTTCTTT.

CDR3 bases: TGTGCCAGCAACAGTCGGACAGGGGGCAGCACAGATACGCAGTATTTT. Its translation is CASNSRTGGSTDTQYF. The chain recombines TRBV13 with TRBJ2-3; 11 bases fit TRBD1. The CDR3 covers 16 residues. The V gene end was trimmed by 7 bases and the J gene end by 0 bases; junction bases not matched to a gene: 6. CDR1 and CDR2 from the germline V gene are PRHDT and FYEKMQ (reference sequence). Drawing the rest from reference TRBV13 and TRBJ2-3, the complete variable domain is AAGVIQSPRHLIKEKRETATLKCYPIPRHDTVYWYQQGPGQDPQFLISFYEKMQSDKGSIPDRFSAQQFSDYHSELNMSSLELGDSALYFCASNSRTGGSTDTQYFGPGTRLTVL.

The V call is TRBV19, the J call TRBJ2-1; D is unresolved. This CDR3 contains 15 residues. V lost 1 base and J lost 0, with 7 bases in between. Germline V gene sequence: CDR1 LNHDA, CDR2 SQIVND (reference sequence). The CDR3 is CASSIVGPSYNEQFF. CDR3 nucleotides: TGTGCCAGTAGTATAGTGGGTCCCTCCTACAATGAGCAGTTCTTC.

This clonotype was recorded a few times. The V and J genes are TRBV6-1 and TRBJ1-2; 8 nucleotides match TRBD1. The trim removed 7 bases at V and 2 bases at J, leaving 6 bases unmatched. The CDR3 loop spans 14 amino acids. Per the germline V gene, CDR1 is MNHNS and CDR2 is SASEGT. The CDR3 protein is CASTEQGGNYGYTF. The DNA of the CDR3 is TGTGCCAGCACCGAACAGGGGGGGAACTATGGCTACACCTTC.